This T cell receptor beta chain was identified during a study of blood T cell repertoires in COVID-19. TCRdb's table, derived via immunoSEQ multiplex PCR, lists solely in-frame clones and lacks some. The data contain roughly 330,000 clones, approximately 88% of them singletons. The recovered donors of Cohort 3 showed two negative PCRs, clearance, or symptom resolution. CDR3 length: 17 residues. CDR1 SEHNR and CDR2 FQNEAQ come from the germline V gene (reference sequence). V shed 5 bases and J shed 6 bases, with 22 bases lying between them. This chain joins TRBV7-9 and TRBJ1-4; D remains unclear. The clonotype comes from a man aged 25 to 45 who had recovered from COVID-19. Sequenced material: PBMCs or T cells enriched from blood (not recorded which). CDR3 region: CASSPIRGGGNHEKLFF. The CDR3 bases are TGTGCCAGCAGCCCGATCCGAGGAGGTGGGAATCATGAAAAACTGTTTTTT.